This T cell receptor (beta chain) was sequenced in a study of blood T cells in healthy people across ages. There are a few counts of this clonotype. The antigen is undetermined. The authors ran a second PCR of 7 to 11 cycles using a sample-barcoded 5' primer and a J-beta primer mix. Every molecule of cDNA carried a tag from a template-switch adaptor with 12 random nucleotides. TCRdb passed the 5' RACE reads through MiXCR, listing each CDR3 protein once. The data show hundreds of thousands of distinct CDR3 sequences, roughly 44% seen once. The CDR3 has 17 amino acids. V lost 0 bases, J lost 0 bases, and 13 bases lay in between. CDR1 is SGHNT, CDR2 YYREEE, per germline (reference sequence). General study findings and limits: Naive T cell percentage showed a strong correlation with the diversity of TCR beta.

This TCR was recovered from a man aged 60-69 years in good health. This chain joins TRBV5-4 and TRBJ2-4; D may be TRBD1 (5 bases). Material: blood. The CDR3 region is CASSLGGDRQAKNIQYF. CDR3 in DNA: TGTGCCAGCAGCTTGGGAGGCGACAGACAAGCCAAAAACATTCAGTACTTC.